The 15 T cell receptor beta chains below were found in one sample sequenced in a study of T cell repertoires in cytomegalovirus infection. Their antigens remain unidentified. TCRdb re-analysed the reads in MiXCR, keeping a single row per CDR3 protein. This sample has about 920,000 distinct CDR3 sequences; 25% to 40% occur once, and the top ten carry about an eighth. This sample comprised cultured CD8+ T cells from PBMCs, obtained from culture after CMV antigen stimulation. The origin of the receptors is a human donor in good health (CMV status not recorded). Some clones in this sample may be carry-over from other donors' samples.

This clonotype has at least ten counts. The CDR3 loop is CASSTQLSSGNTIYF. The CDR3 DNA reads as TGTGCCAGCAGTACACAGTTAAGCTCTGGAAACACCATATATTTT. The chain links TRBV2 to TRBJ1-3; D unresolved. Trimming left V 5 bases short and J 0 bases short, with 11 bases between. This CDR3 spans 15 amino acids. Germline V CDR1 and CDR2: SNHLY, FYNNEI.

J is TRBJ2-5 and V is TRBV7-9; TRBD2 agrees at 8 bases. From germline, CDR1 is SEHNR and CDR2 FQNEAQ (reference sequence). V was clipped by 0 bases and J by 9 bases; unmatched bases: 12. The CDR3 runs to 16 residues. CDR3 amino acids: CASSLALGTRGPAQYF. CDR3 nucleotide sequence: TGTGCCAGCAGCTTAGCGCTTGGGACTAGGGGCCCGGCCCAGTACTTC.

The chain has TRBV19 and TRBJ1-1; D ambiguous. The V and J ends lost 5 bases and 1 base respectively, with 17 bases between them. Germline V CDR1 and CDR2: LNHDA, SQIVND (reference sequence). CDR3 length: 16 residues. As DNA, the CDR3 is TGTGCCAGTAGTTCGCCCCAGGATCTTACGAACACTGAAGCTTTCTTT. As protein: CASSSPQDLTNTEAFF. The complete variable domain, with remaining parts taken from reference TRBV19 and TRBJ1-1, reads DGGITQSPKYLFRKEGQNVTLSCEQNLNHDAMYWYRQDPGQGLRLIYYSQIVNDFQKGDIAEGYSVSREKKESFPLTVTSAQKNPTAFYLCASSSPQDLTNTEAFFGQGTRLTVV.

The chain recombines TRBV20-1 with TRBJ2-7; 7 bases fit TRBD1. The germline V gene encodes CDR1 DFQATT and CDR2 SNEGSKA (reference sequence). The length of the CDR3 is 12 residues. V was pared by 6 bases and J by 2 bases, with 4 bases of the junction left unmatched. CDR3 sequence (DNA): TGCAGTGCCCCCCAGGGGGCCTACGAGCAGTACTTC. Protein: CSAPQGAYEQYF.

This clonotype was seen many times. The CDR3 protein is CASSFGVVEQFF. CDR3 bases: TGTGCCAGCAGTTTTGGAGTAGTTGAGCAGTTCTTC. V usage is TRBV12-3 or TRBV12-4 and J usage is TRBJ2-1; D ambiguous. V lost 3 bases and J lost 9, with 9 bases in between. This CDR3 contains 12 residues.

The table lists this clonotype with many counts. The DNA of the CDR3 is TGTGCCAGCAGCTTCGGGGGCCGCAATCAGCCCCAGCATTTT. Translating gives CASSFGGRNQPQHF. The genes are TRBV7-8 and TRBJ1-5; the D gene is possibly TRBD1 (6 bases). The CDR3 has 14 amino acids. V was cut by 3 bases and J by 2 bases, with 8 bases left in between. Per germline, CDR1 SGHVS and CDR2 FQNEAQ.

J is TRBJ2-3 and V is TRBV20-1; 10 bases match TRBD2. The V and J ends lost 6 bases and 2 bases, in that order; junction bases with no gene match: 5. The germline V gene encodes CDR1 DFQATT and CDR2 SNEGSKA (reference sequence). This CDR3 comprises 14 residues. The CDR3 region is CSARSGGLTDTQYF. The DNA of the CDR3 is TGCAGTGCCCGTAGCGGGGGGCTCACAGATACGCAGTATTTT.

This clonotype was counted between two and nine times. The rearrangement joins TRBV6-1 to TRBJ2-5; a weak D match, TRBD1 (5 bases). Germline CDR1 is MNHNS and CDR2 is SASEGT. This CDR3 has 17 amino acids. Trimming took off 5 bases at V and 1 base at J, with 20 bases between the two ends. Here the CDR3 reads CASSPTINRQLQETQYF. The CDR3 DNA follows: TGTGCCAGCAGTCCCACCATAAACCGACAGCTCCAAGAGACCCAGTACTTC.

J is TRBJ2-3 and V is TRBV7-9, with a possible D match to TRBD2 (6 bases). Trimming removed 5 bases at V and 5 bases at J, with 23 bases between. The CDR3 runs to 17 residues. Germline V gives CDR1 SEHNR, CDR2 FQNEAQ (reference sequence). The CDR3 DNA follows: TGTGCCAGCAGCCCCCTCTGGGACTCCACTAAGGGAGATACGCAGTATTTT. Protein: CASSPLWDSTKGDTQYF.

This clonotype turned up a few times. This chain joins TRBV29-1 and TRBJ1-1; D is undetermined. Deletions cut 3 bases from V and 8 bases from J, with 7 bases between. The CDR3 totals 10 residues. Germline assignment: CDR1 SQVTM and CDR2 ANQGSEA. The CDR3 sequence is CSVDGGEAFF. In DNA, the CDR3 is TGCAGCGTTGACGGAGGAGAAGCTTTCTTT.

The CDR3 sequence: CASSLRETGELFF. CDR3 coding DNA: TGCGCCAGCAGCCTCAGGGAAACCGGGGAGCTGTTTTTT. The rearrangement uses TRBV4-3 and TRBJ2-2, with a weak D call TRBD1 (5 bases). The CDR3 sequence is 13 residues long. The V end lost 4 bases, the J end lost 5 bases, and 8 bases lay between the germline ends. Germline V gives CDR1 LGHNA, CDR2 YSLEER.

The V gene is TRBV6-6, the J gene TRBJ2-3, with 7 bases fitting TRBD2. CDR1 and CDR2 from the germline V gene are MNHNY and SVGAGI (reference sequence). Germline trimming cut 1 base from V and 0 bases from J; bases unmatched to any gene: 4. This CDR3 has 16 residues. The CDR3 reads CASSYFSGTSTDTQYF. The CDR3 nucleotides read TGTGCCAGCAGTTACTTCAGCGGGACTAGCACAGATACGCAGTATTTT.

The chain joins TRBV5-5 to TRBJ2-5, with 8 nucleotides matching TRBD1. The CDR3 has 15 amino acids. Germline V CDR1 and CDR2: SGHKS, YYEKEE (reference sequence). Unmatched junction bases numbered 8, after V lost 4 bases and J lost 3 bases. The CDR3 spells CASSLTDRGEETQYF. CDR3 sequence (DNA): TGTGCCAGCAGCCTTACCGACAGGGGAGAAGAGACCCAGTACTTC. The complete variable domain, with remaining parts taken from reference TRBV5-5 and TRBJ2-5, reads DAGVTQSPTHLIKTRGQQVTLRCSPISGHKSVSWYQQVLGQGPQFIFQYYEKEERGRGNFPDRFSARQFPNYSSELNVNALLLGDSALYLCASSLTDRGEETQYFGPGTRLLVL.

This clonotype has just a few counts. The rearrangement uses TRBV9 and TRBJ1-5; a weak D match, TRBD1 (5 bases). Trimming pared 7 bases from V and 4 bases from J, leaving 18 bases between. CDR1 and CDR2 (germline): SGDLS, YYNGEE. The CDR3 has 15 amino acids. The CDR3 sequence is CASSRGGAGNQPQHF. Here the CDR3 DNA reads TGTGCCAGCTCCCGAGGAGGGGCTGGAAATCAGCCCCAGCATTTT.

The sample holds many counts of this clonotype. The chain has TRBV7-9 and TRBJ1-5, with D hard to call. Germline V lookup: CDR1 SEHNR, CDR2 FQNEAQ (reference sequence). CDR3 length: 14 residues. Trimming removed 1 base at V and 2 bases at J, with 6 bases between. The CDR3 loop is CASSLGSGNQPQHF. In DNA, the CDR3 is TGTGCCAGCAGCTTAGGCAGCGGCAATCAGCCCCAGCATTTT. Drawing the rest from reference TRBV7-9 and TRBJ1-5, the complete variable domain is DTGVSQNPRHKITKRGQNVTFRCDPISEHNRLYWYRQTLGQGPEFLTYFQNEAQLEKSRLLSDRFSAERPKGSFSTLEIQRTEQGDSAMYLCASSLGSGNQPQHFGDGTRLSIL.